The next 12 T cell receptor beta chains were all read from a single sample in a study of blood T cell repertoires in COVID-19. Libraries were prepared by immunoSEQ multiplex PCR; TCRdb keeps only in-frame clonotypes and omits some of them. Of 200,000 to 250,000 clones in the sample, about 83% were seen once. The specimen was PBMCs or T cells enriched from blood (not recorded which). Receptor source: a woman between 45 and 65 years old who had been exposed to COVID-19.

The rearrangement joins TRBV9 to TRBJ2-1; perhaps TRBD2 as D (6 bases). There are 15 residues in the CDR3. From germline, CDR1 is SGDLS and CDR2 YYNGEE. The V end lost 4 bases, the J end lost 7 bases, and 18 bases lay between the germline ends. This chain's CDR3 is CASSLGTRSGNEQFF. In nucleotides, the CDR3 is TGTGCCAGCAGCCTCGGGACTCGCTCTGGGAATGAGCAGTTCTTC.

The CDR3 is CASSWGQGPPYNEQFF. In nucleotides, the CDR3 is TGTGCCAGCAGCTGGGGACAGGGCCCTCCCTACAATGAGCAGTTCTTC. The chain has TRBV5-6 and TRBJ2-1; 9 nucleotides agree with TRBD1. Germline V gene data show CDR1 as SGHDT and CDR2 as YYEEEE. The CDR3 contains 16 residues. The V segment lost 3 bases and the J segment 2 bases; nucleotides outside the gene matches: 6.

This clone has a single count. The chain has TRBV11-2 and TRBJ1-3; D call uncertain. The CDR3 is 11 residues long. V lost 6 bases to trimming and J lost 9 bases, with 9 bases between them. CDR1 is SGHAT and CDR2 is FQNNGV in the germline V gene. The CDR3 DNA follows: TGTGCCAGCAGGTCCCGGGGCACCATATATTTT. Protein product: CASRSRGTIYF.

The chain employs TRBV7-9 and TRBJ1-5; the D gene is possibly TRBD1 (6 bases). The CDR3 totals 16 residues. Per germline, CDR1 SEHNR and CDR2 FQNEAQ (reference sequence). Trimming took 2 bases from V and 4 from J, leaving 15 bases between them. The CDR3 reads CASSLSTQGRNQPQHF. For the CDR3, the DNA is TGTGCCAGCAGCTTAAGTACACAGGGCAGAAATCAGCCCCAGCATTTT.

This chain connects TRBV29-1 to TRBJ1-1, with TRBD1 matching 8 bases. This CDR3 spans 13 amino acids. Trimming cost V 4 bases and J 12 bases; bases outside gene matches: 13. CDR1 SQVTM and CDR2 ANQGSEA come from the germline V gene. The CDR3 reads CSVGGQGYSEPFF. For the CDR3, the DNA is TGCAGCGTTGGCGGACAGGGCTACTCCGAACCTTTCTTT. Filled out from reference TRBV29-1 and TRBJ1-1, the complete variable domain reads SAVISQKPSRDICQRGTSLTIQCQVDSQVTMMFWYRQQPGQSLTLIATANQGSEATYESGFVIDKFPISRPNLTFSTLTVSNMSPEDSSIYLCSVGGQGYSEPFFGQGTRLTVV.

The chain couples TRBV24-1 to TRBJ1-1, with TRBD1 as a possible D gene (6 bases). Germline CDR1 and CDR2: KGHDR and SFDVKD. The CDR3 sequence is 14 residues long. The V end lost 4 bases, the J end lost 7 bases, and 15 bases lay between the germline ends. The CDR3: CATSDHRVGGEAFF. The CDR3 nucleotides are TGTGCCACCAGTGACCACAGGGTAGGGGGTGAAGCTTTCTTT.

This clone was detected only a few times. The rearrangement joins TRBV3-1 (or the pseudogene TRBV3-2) to TRBJ1-1, with D hard to call. The germline CDR1 and CDR2 sequences are LGHDT and YNNKEL (reference sequence). This CDR3 is built from 14 residues. The V gene lost 0 bases and the J gene lost 1 base, with 6 bases spanning the gap. CDR3 loop: CASSQELPNTEAFF. The CDR3, as DNA: TGTGCCAGCAGCCAAGAACTGCCGAACACTGAAGCTTTCTTT.

The CDR3 nucleotides read TGTGCCAGCTCACCAAGACAGGCAGGCGAAAAACTGTTTTTT. It specifies CASSPRQAGEKLFF. The chain has TRBV18 and TRBJ1-4; D possibly corresponds to TRBD1 (6 bases). This CDR3 has 14 amino acids. Trimming cost V 2 bases and J 8 bases, with 12 bases left between them. The germline CDR1 and CDR2 sequences are KGHSH and LQKENI.

This clone was observed a single time. The J gene is TRBJ2-7, the V gene TRBV4-2; possibly TRBD2 for D (5 bases). The CDR3 is made up of 14 amino acids. Germline assignment: CDR1 LGHNA and CDR2 YNFKEQ. V lost 1 base to trimming and J lost 6 bases, with 13 bases between them. The CDR3 bases are TGTGCCAGCAGCCAAGTGGGAACTAGGGTCGAGCAGTACTTC. Residues: CASSQVGTRVEQYF.

The chain links TRBV19 to TRBJ1-2; weak D call: TRBD1 (6 bases). Germline V CDR1 and CDR2: LNHDA, SQIVND (reference sequence). The CDR3 extends over 14 amino acids. Trimming took off 5 bases at V and 6 bases at J, with 16 bases between the two ends. CDR3 sequence reads: CASSLLQGTDGYTF. Here the CDR3 DNA reads TGTGCCAGTAGTCTCCTCCAGGGGACGGATGGCTACACCTTC.

CDR3 loop: CASSTDMNTEAFF. The CDR3 DNA is TGTGCCAGCAGTACAGACATGAACACTGAAGCTTTCTTT. V is TRBV6-6 and J is TRBJ1-1; D unclear. This CDR3 region has 13 residues. CDR1 and CDR2 from the germline V gene are MNHNY and SVGAGI (reference sequence). V was trimmed by 5 bases and J by 0 bases, leaving 7 bases between them.

Only a few counts were recorded for this clone. This chain uses TRBV12-3 or TRBV12-4 with TRBJ2-3; 7 positions agree with TRBD1. Losses at the gene ends were 6 bases for V and 4 bases for J; bases not matched to a gene: 4. There are 13 residues in the CDR3. CDR3 protein: CASRTGTADTQYF. The DNA of the CDR3 is TGTGCCAGCAGAACTGGGACAGCAGATACGCAGTATTTT.